The 28 T cell receptor beta chains below come from one sample, sequenced in a study of shared clonotypes between healthy human individuals. Assay used: immunoSEQ multiplex PCR; TCRdb lists only in-frame clones, some missing. Here the sample spans around 1.9 million clones, 85% to 95% being singletons. Naive CD8 cells were CD45RO-negative, positively selected for CCR7, excluding terminally differentiated effector memory CD45RA+ cells. Sequencing input: naive CD8+ T cells from PBMCs. The origin of the receptors is a young man in good health. Some clones in this sample may be carry-over from other donors' samples.

This chain links TRBV6-5 with TRBJ1-1, with 7 bases identical to TRBD1. Losses at the gene ends were 6 bases for V and 3 bases for J; bases not matched to a gene: 10. The CDR3 runs to 15 residues. Germline CDR1 is MNHEY and CDR2 is SVGAGI. The CDR3 bases are TGTGCCAGCAGCCTCGAGAACAGGGGCTACACTGAAGCTTTCTTT. Residues: CASSLENRGYTEAFF.

This clone has just one count. The chain couples TRBV28 to TRBJ2-3; 16 bases agree with TRBD2. This CDR3 has 17 amino acids. The V gene end was trimmed by 5 bases and the J gene end by 4 bases; junction bases not matched to a gene: 6. Germline assignment: CDR1 MDHEN and CDR2 SYDVKM. DNA for the CDR3: TGTGCCAGCAGTCCCGGGACTAGCGGGAGGGCCGCAGATACGCAGTATTTT. Translated: CASSPGTSGRAADTQYF.

This CDR3 reads CASSYAGGGEQFF. DNA of the CDR3: TGTGCCAGCAGCTACGCCGGGGGTGGTGAGCAGTTCTTC. The chain carries TRBV7-3 and TRBJ2-1; a weak D match, TRBD2 (6 bases). CDR1 SGHTA and CDR2 FQGTGA come from the germline V gene. The CDR3 has 13 amino acids. V shed 4 bases and J shed 9 bases, with 13 bases lying between them.

V usage is TRBV6-1 and J usage is TRBJ2-2; D not certain. V gave up 1 base and J gave up 5 bases, with 11 bases separating them. CDR3 length: 15 amino acids. The germline V gene encodes CDR1 MNHNS and CDR2 SASEGT. The CDR3 sequence: CASSEVDLGTGELFF. DNA of the CDR3: TGTGCCAGCAGTGAAGTGGATCTCGGGACCGGGGAGCTGTTTTTT.

A note on this clone: The sample holds other DNA sequences that translate to the same CDR3. V is TRBV9 and J is TRBJ2-7; 8 bases are shared with TRBD2. Germline values: CDR1 SGDLS, CDR2 YYNGEE. CDR3 size: 14 residues. V dropped 0 bases and J dropped 2; count of bases not matched to a gene: 1. Here the CDR3 DNA reads TGTGCCAGCAGCGTAGGCGGGGGGCCCTACGAGCAGTACTTC. Translation: CASSVGGGPYEQYF.

The chain has TRBV28 and TRBJ2-2; the match to TRBD2 covers 10 bases. The CDR3 runs to 16 residues. V gave up 8 bases and J gave up 7 bases; unmatched junction bases: 13. The germline CDR1 and CDR2 sequences are MDHEN and SYDVKM. The CDR3 is CASQIRLAGVGGELFF. CDR3 in DNA: TGTGCCAGCCAAATACGGCTAGCGGGAGTGGGCGGGGAGCTGTTTTTT.

The J gene is TRBJ2-2, the V gene TRBV9; 10 nucleotides line up with TRBD2. V shed 4 bases, J shed 3 bases, and the junction held 6 bases outside the gene matches. Per germline, CDR1 SGDLS and CDR2 YYNGEE. The CDR3 has 16 amino acids. CDR3 loop: CASSISGGPHTGELFF. The CDR3 coding sequence is TGTGCCAGCAGCATTAGCGGGGGGCCCCACACCGGGGAGCTGTTTTTT.

The chain uses TRBV4-3 and TRBJ2-1, with D maybe TRBD2 (5 bases). Per germline, CDR1 LGHNA and CDR2 YSLEER. Trimming removed 0 bases at V and 8 bases at J, with 14 bases between. The CDR3 extends over 15 amino acids. The CDR3 DNA is TGCGCCAGCAGCCAAGATCATGGCGGGCGGCATGAGCAGTTCTTC. Its translation is CASSQDHGGRHEQFF.

The rearrangement links TRBV29-1 to TRBJ1-1; D is possibly TRBD1 (6 bases). CDR3 length: 16 residues. Between the trimmed V and J ends, which lost 0 bases and 0 bases, there was a span of 14 bases. Germline CDR1 reads SQVTM; CDR2 reads ANQGSEA. The CDR3 nucleotides are TGCAGCGTTGAAGATCAGGTAGGACAGCTGAACACTGAAGCTTTCTTT. This codes for CSVEDQVGQLNTEAFF. The full variable domain, in which reference TRBV29-1 and TRBJ1-1 provide the parts outside the CDR3, is SAVISQKPSRDICQRGTSLTIQCQVDSQVTMMFWYRQQPGQSLTLIATANQGSEATYESGFVIDKFPISRPNLTFSTLTVSNMSPEDSSIYLCSVEDQVGQLNTEAFFGQGTRLTVV.

This chain uses TRBV27 with TRBJ2-7; D gene ambiguous. This CDR3 has 11 amino acids. Germline V gene data show CDR1 as MNHEY and CDR2 as SMNVEV (reference sequence). The V and J ends lost 5 bases and 3 bases respectively, with 5 bases between them. CDR3: CASSRDYEQYF. CDR3 sequence (DNA): TGTGCCAGCAGTAGGGACTACGAGCAGTACTTC.

This rearrangement joins TRBV7-8 to TRBJ2-5, with TRBD1 matching 11 bases. Trimming took 6 bases from V and 4 from J; bases not matched to a gene: 4. Germline CDR1 and CDR2: SGHVS and FQNEAQ. There are 14 residues in the CDR3. The CDR3 region is CASRRTGGLETQYF. DNA for the CDR3: TGTGCCAGCAGGCGGACAGGGGGCTTAGAGACCCAGTACTTC.

This clone was recorded only once. V usage is TRBV2 and J usage is TRBJ1-3, with a weak D call TRBD1 (6 bases). V was pared by 3 bases and J by 0 bases, with 15 bases between. The germline CDR1 and CDR2 sequences are SNHLY and FYNNEI. This CDR3 is built from 17 residues. The CDR3 reads CASSDTQGQSSGNTIYF. DNA of the CDR3: TGTGCCAGCAGTGATACACAGGGTCAAAGCTCTGGAAACACCATATATTTT.

V is TRBV5-1 and J is TRBJ2-3, with D possibly TRBD2 on 7 matching bases. Per the germline V gene, CDR1 is SGHRS and CDR2 is YFSETQ. The CDR3 has 14 amino acids. V was shortened by 3 bases and J by 11 bases, with 19 bases between the two germline ends. CDR3: CASSSNRGADEQYF. CDR3 in DNA: TGCGCCAGCAGCTCAAACCGGGGGGCGGATGAGCAGTATTTT.

This chain joins TRBV6-5 and TRBJ2-7; D may be TRBD2 (5 bases). V shed 0 bases and J shed 3 bases, with 15 bases lying between them. Germline assignment: CDR1 MNHEY and CDR2 SVGAGI. The CDR3 has 16 amino acids. CDR3 sequence reads: CASSYSSGRRFYEQYF. CDR3 nucleotide sequence: TGTGCCAGCAGTTACTCGAGTGGGCGGAGGTTCTACGAGCAGTACTTC.

The rearrangement joins TRBV2 to TRBJ2-2, with TRBD2 matching 12 bases. The length of the CDR3 is 15 residues. V lost 6 bases and J lost 3; bases outside the gene matches: 2. The germline V gene encodes CDR1 SNHLY and CDR2 FYNNEI. CDR3 protein: CASRGLAGYTGELFF. The DNA for the CDR3 is TGTGCCAGCAGAGGACTAGCGGGATACACCGGGGAGCTGTTTTTT.

V is TRBV28 and J is TRBJ2-7; 9 bases align to TRBD1. The CDR3 length is 14 residues. Per the germline V gene, CDR1 is MDHEN and CDR2 is SYDVKM. The junction had 4 bases not matched to a gene; V was cut back by 7 bases and J by 0 bases. CDR3 coding DNA: TGTGCCAGCATCCCGGACAGGGGCTCCTACGAGCAGTACTTC. This gives the protein CASIPDRGSYEQYF.

This clone occurred a few times. V gene TRBV15 combines with J gene TRBJ1-2; D may be TRBD1 (5 bases). V lost 3 bases and J lost 6, with 23 bases in between. This CDR3 region has 17 residues. Germline CDR1 reads LNHNV; CDR2 reads YYDKDF (reference sequence). The CDR3 loop reads CATSSRPGAFTNHGYTF. CDR3 in DNA: TGTGCCACCAGCAGCCGACCCGGGGCGTTCACCAACCATGGCTACACCTTC. The full variable domain, with the rest looked up from reference TRBV15 and TRBJ1-2, is DAMVIQNPRYQVTQFGKPVTLSCSQTLNHNVMYWYQQKSSQAPKLLFHYYDKDFNNEADTPDNFQSRRPNTSFCFLDIRSPGLGDTAMYLCATSSRPGAFTNHGYTFGSGTRLTVV.

V gene TRBV9 combines with J gene TRBJ2-3; D might be TRBD1 or TRBD2, each matching 6 bases. Trimming left V 1 base short and J 4 bases short, with 13 bases between. This CDR3 region has 15 residues. CDR1 and CDR2 (germline): SGDLS, YYNGEE. CDR3 bases: TGTGCCAGCAGCGTAAGCCGAGGGGGGCCAGATACGCAGTATTTT. Translated, it gives CASSVSRGGPDTQYF.

The chain carries TRBV15 and TRBJ1-5, with TRBD1 as a possible D gene (6 bases). V lost 0 bases, J lost 9 bases, and 15 bases lay in between. Germline V lookup: CDR1 LNHNV, CDR2 YYDKDF (reference sequence). The CDR3 contains 15 residues. CDR3 in DNA: TGTGCCACCAGCAGAGATCGGGGCAGGGGATCGCCCCAGCATTTT. This encodes CATSRDRGRGSPQHF.

The chain uses TRBV9 and TRBJ2-5; 9 bases are a match to TRBD1. Germline V gives CDR1 SGDLS, CDR2 YYNGEE. The junction had 5 bases not matched to a gene; V was cut back by 4 bases and J by 4 bases. This CDR3 contains 14 residues. CDR3 coding DNA: TGTGCCAGCAGCCTGGACAGGGGAGGAGAGACCCAGTACTTC. It specifies CASSLDRGGETQYF.

The chain has TRBV5-4 and TRBJ2-4; D might be TRBD2 (5 bases). The length of the CDR3 is 12 residues. Germline V gene sequence: CDR1 SGHNT, CDR2 YYREEE (reference sequence). Between the trimmed V and J ends, which lost 4 bases and 6 bases, there was a span of 8 bases. The CDR3 region has the DNA TGTGCCAGCAGCCTTCGGGGAAACATTCAGTACTTC. It translates to CASSLRGNIQYF.

V gene TRBV4-1 combines with J gene TRBJ2-1; D gene ambiguous. Germline assignment: CDR1 MGHRA and CDR2 YSYEKL. The CDR3 extends over 14 amino acids. Trimming removed 4 bases from V and 8 bases from J, with 15 bases in between. CDR3 loop: CASSRTTGWDEQFF. The CDR3 nucleotides read TGCGCCAGCAGCCGAACCACCGGGTGGGATGAGCAGTTCTTC.

The CDR3 is CASSPRGLAAYEQYF. CDR3 coding DNA: TGTGCCAGCAGTCCCCGGGGACTAGCGGCCTACGAGCAGTACTTC. J is TRBJ2-7 and V is TRBV28, with 11 bases fitting TRBD2. V lost 5 bases, J lost 2 bases, and 5 bases stayed unmatched. The length of the CDR3 is 15 residues. CDR1 is MDHEN, CDR2 SYDVKM, per germline.

The chain recombines TRBV10-1 with TRBJ1-1; D is ambiguous. The CDR3 runs 13 residues. Germline values: CDR1 WNHNN, CDR2 SYGVQD (reference sequence). The CDR3 coding sequence is TGCCGTTGGGAGGAGATTATGAACACTGAAGCTTTCTTT. Protein product: CRWEEIMNTEAFF.

CDR3: CASSSTEMREQYF. The CDR3, as DNA: TGTGCCAGCAGCTCGACGGAAATGAGGGAGCAGTACTTC. The chain employs TRBV11-2 and TRBJ2-7; unclear D gene. The CDR3 extends over 13 amino acids. V lost 4 bases, J lost 7 bases, and 14 bases lay in between. The germline V gene encodes CDR1 SGHAT and CDR2 FQNNGV.

For the CDR3, the DNA is TGTGCCAGCAGCTTAGAGGCAGGGGAGAACACTGAAGCTTTCTTT. Translation: CASSLEAGENTEAFF. V is TRBV7-9 and J is TRBJ1-1; possible D gene TRBD1, 6 bases. The CDR3 runs to 15 residues. Trimming stripped 1 base from V and 1 base from J, with 10 bases between. Germline lookup yields CDR1 SEHNR and CDR2 FQNEAQ (reference sequence).

The CDR3 loop reads CASSLLAETYNEQFF. The CDR3 DNA reads TGTGCCAGCAGCTTACTCGCGGAGACCTACAATGAGCAGTTCTTC. The chain has TRBV5-4 and TRBJ2-1; D ambiguous. This CDR3 region has 15 residues. V was cut by 2 bases and J by 2 bases, with 11 bases left in between. Germline-derived CDR1 and CDR2 are SGHNT and YYREEE (reference sequence).

The V and J genes are TRBV9 and TRBJ2-2; TRBD2 is a possible D gene (5 bases). The CDR3 covers 15 residues. Germline CDR1 SGDLS, CDR2 YYNGEE. Trimming stripped 0 bases from V and 6 bases from J, with 12 bases between. In DNA, the CDR3 is TGTGCCAGCAGCGTAGCGGCCATGAGGGCCGGGGAGCTGTTTTTT. Encoded protein: CASSVAAMRAGELFF.